This T cell receptor (beta chain) was sequenced during a study of cytomegalovirus exposure and HLA in healthy donors. Study-wide background: When 398 donors were genotyped, about 86% of them were found to fall in the Caucasian-associated ancestry cluster.

Points on this clone: Antigen specificity is unknown.

The CDR3 covers 14 residues. V was pared by 6 bases and J by 1 base, with 12 bases between. In germline, CDR1 is SGHAT, CDR2 FQNNGV. With 60 Vbeta and 13 Jbeta primers, the PCR was carried out. Clones were sequenced by immunoSEQ multiplex PCR, and TCRdb holds only the in-frame ones, with some missing. The sample yields approximately 140,000 clones, 65% to 85% seen once. Study results and limitations: Association of a missense DCLRE1C variant with TCR beta V- and J-gene trimming was reported in a later analysis.

Sequenced sample: PBMCs. The TCR sequence derives from a male donor in good health and CMV-seronegative. The V call is TRBV11-2, the J call TRBJ2-5; D gene uncertain. CDR3 in amino acids: CASSYRVVQETQYF. The DNA for the CDR3 is TGTGCCAGCAGTTATCGGGTGGTCCAAGAGACCCAGTACTTC.